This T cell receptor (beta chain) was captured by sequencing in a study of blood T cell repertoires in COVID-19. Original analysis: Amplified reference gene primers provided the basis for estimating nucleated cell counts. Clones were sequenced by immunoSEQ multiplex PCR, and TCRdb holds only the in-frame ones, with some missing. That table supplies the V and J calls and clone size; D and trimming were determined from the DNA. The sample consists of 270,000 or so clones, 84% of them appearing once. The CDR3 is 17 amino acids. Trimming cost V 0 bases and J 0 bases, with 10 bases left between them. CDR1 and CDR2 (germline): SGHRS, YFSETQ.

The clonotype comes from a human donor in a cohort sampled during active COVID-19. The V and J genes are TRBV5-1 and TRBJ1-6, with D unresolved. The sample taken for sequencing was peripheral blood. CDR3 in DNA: TGCGCCAGCAGCTTGGGGGCAGCAAACTCCTATAATTCACCCCTCCACTTT. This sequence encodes CASSLGAANSYNSPLHF.